Shown below are 10 T cell receptor beta chains from a single sample sequenced in a study of blood T cells in healthy people across ages. Primers used in a second PCR of roughly 6 to 11 cycles were a sample-barcoded 5' primer and a J-beta primer mix. Each CDR3 protein is one row after TCRdb ran MiXCR on the 5' RACE reads. The sample gives hundreds of thousands of distinct CDR3 sequences, 56% of which show up once; around a quarter is in the top ten. The sample consisted of blood. These receptors all stem from a man aged 40-50 years in good health.

This clonotype was detected only once. This chain joins TRBV14 and TRBJ1-1; D might be TRBD1 (5 bases). The CDR3 loop spans 13 amino acids. V lost 8 bases and J lost 1, with 11 bases in between. Per germline, CDR1 SGHDN and CDR2 FVKESK. The CDR3 bases are TGTGCCAGCGGGGCAGGCGGGAACACTGAAGCTTTCTTT. This encodes CASGAGGNTEAFF.

The chain recombines TRBV29-1 with TRBJ2-1; tentatively, D is TRBD1 (6 bases). The CDR3 length is 17 residues. Germline CDR1 reads SQVTM; CDR2 reads ANQGSEA. V lost 3 bases and J 6 bases, leaving 24 bases between the germline ends. The CDR3 protein is CSVEDKLGAWGGNEQFF. DNA for the CDR3: TGCAGCGTTGAGGACAAGCTGGGGGCTTGGGGTGGCAATGAGCAGTTCTTC.

The V gene is TRBV20-1, the J gene TRBJ2-5; 9 positions agree with TRBD2. This CDR3 has 13 residues. Looked up from germline, CDR1 is DFQATT and CDR2 is SNEGSKA (reference sequence). V lost 6 bases, J lost 1 base, and 3 bases stayed unmatched. The CDR3 region is CSAGTSIQETQYF. CDR3 bases: TGCAGTGCAGGGACTAGCATCCAAGAGACCCAGTACTTC.

This clonotype was recorded once. Compared with germline, one end of the junction differs, possibly owing to a read error. V gene TRBV20-1 combines with J gene TRBJ2-1, with D unclear. The length of the CDR3 is 15 residues. The V gene's germline CDR1 is DFQATT and CDR2 SNEGSKA (reference sequence). The CDR3 region has the DNA TGCAGTAGCTTACAGTCCCTGAGCTCCTACAATGAGCGGTTCTTC. Translating gives CSSLQSLSSYNERFF.

In this sample, this clonotype turned up a few times. CDR3 DNA sequence: TGCAGCGTTTGGGGACAGCTGACCGGGGAGCTGTTTTTT. Translation gives CSVWGQLTGELFF. The rearrangement links TRBV29-1 to TRBJ2-2; TRBD1 aligns across 7 bases. Germline V CDR1 and CDR2: SQVTM, ANQGSEA. Germline trimming cut 5 bases from V and 5 bases from J; bases unmatched to any gene: 5. This CDR3 contains 13 residues.

This clonotype was recorded a few times. This sequence joins TRBV25-1 and TRBJ1-2, with D possibly TRBD1 on 5 matching bases. Trimming took 7 bases from V and 8 from J, leaving 14 bases between them. This CDR3 has 12 amino acids. CDR1 is MGHDK and CDR2 is SYGVNS in the germline V gene. The CDR3 DNA reads as TGTGCCAGCAAAGGGGCAGGGAGAGGCTACACCTTC. This gives the protein CASKGAGRGYTF.

Only a few counts were recorded for this clonotype. The chain uses TRBV15 and TRBJ2-3, with D perhaps TRBD2 (6 bases). The CDR3 spans 14 residues. Between the trimmed V and J ends, which lost 5 bases and 2 bases, there was a span of 11 bases. Germline V gene lookup returns CDR1 LNHNV and CDR2 YYDKDF (reference sequence). CDR3 sequence (DNA): TGTGCCACCAGCCTCGCGGGAAACACAGATACGCAGTATTTT. The encoded protein is CATSLAGNTDTQYF.

This clonotype came up a few times. The V call is TRBV7-9, the J call TRBJ2-5; D assignment may be TRBD1 or TRBD2 (5 bases each). The V gene's germline CDR1 is SEHNR and CDR2 FQNEAQ (reference sequence). The germline V and J ends were trimmed by 1 base and 5 bases, with 11 bases remaining between them. The CDR3 contains 14 residues. CDR3 amino acids: CASSLGGPWETQYF. CDR3 nucleotide sequence: TGTGCCAGCAGCTTAGGGGGACCTTGGGAGACCCAGTACTTC.

This clonotype was counted many times. The V call is TRBV7-9, the J call TRBJ2-1, with D perhaps matching TRBD1 (6 bases). The CDR3 runs to 18 residues. Trimming took 5 bases from V and 5 from J, leaving 25 bases between them. Germline V lookup: CDR1 SEHNR, CDR2 FQNEAQ (reference sequence). The CDR3 sequence is CASSRGGGVPPVDNEQFF. The CDR3 region has the DNA TGTGCCAGCAGCCGAGGGGGTGGCGTTCCGCCTGTTGACAATGAGCAGTTCTTC.

This chain connects TRBV5-5 to TRBJ2-6; no clear D gene. The V and J ends lost 4 bases and 0 bases respectively, with 20 bases between them. The CDR3 consists of 19 residues. From germline, CDR1 is SGHKS and CDR2 YYEKEE (reference sequence). The CDR3 DNA follows: TGTGCCAGCAGCCCTAATCGGGCCAACTTTTTCTCTGGGGCCAACGTCCTGACTTTC. Protein sequence: CASSPNRANFFSGANVLTF.